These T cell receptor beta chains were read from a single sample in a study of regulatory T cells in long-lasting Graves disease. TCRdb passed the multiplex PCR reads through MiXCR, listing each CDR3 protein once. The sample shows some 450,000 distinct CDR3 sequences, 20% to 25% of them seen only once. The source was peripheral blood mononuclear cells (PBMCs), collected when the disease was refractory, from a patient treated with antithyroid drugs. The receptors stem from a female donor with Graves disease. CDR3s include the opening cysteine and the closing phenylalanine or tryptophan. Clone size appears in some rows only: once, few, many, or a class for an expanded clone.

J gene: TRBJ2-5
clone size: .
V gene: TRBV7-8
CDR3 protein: CASSLLRGLPKMTQYF

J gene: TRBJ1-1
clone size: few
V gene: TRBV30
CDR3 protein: CAWTKSWANTEAFF

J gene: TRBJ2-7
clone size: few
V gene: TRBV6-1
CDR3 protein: CASTFGNEQYF

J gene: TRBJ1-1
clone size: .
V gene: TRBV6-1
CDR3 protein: CASRTGTGATEAFF

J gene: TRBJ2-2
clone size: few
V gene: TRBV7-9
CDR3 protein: CASSSGGVGTGELFF

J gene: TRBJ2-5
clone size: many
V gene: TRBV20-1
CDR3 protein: CSAIRRSGSQETQYF

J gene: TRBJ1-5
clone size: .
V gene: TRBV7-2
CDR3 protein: CASSLDRRNNQPQHF

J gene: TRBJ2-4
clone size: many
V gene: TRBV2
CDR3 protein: CASGRGHIQYF

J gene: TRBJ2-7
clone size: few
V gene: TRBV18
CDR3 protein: CASSQASGTGFYEQYF

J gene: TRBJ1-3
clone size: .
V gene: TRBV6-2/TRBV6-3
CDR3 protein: CAGGQASSGNTIYF

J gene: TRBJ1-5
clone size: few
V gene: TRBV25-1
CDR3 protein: CASSESDGDRGQGNQPQHF

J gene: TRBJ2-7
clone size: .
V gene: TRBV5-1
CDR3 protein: CASSLGARSSYEQYF

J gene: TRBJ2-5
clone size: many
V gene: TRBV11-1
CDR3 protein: CASSSNGVGSQETQYF

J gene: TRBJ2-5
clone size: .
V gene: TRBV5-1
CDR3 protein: CASSFYLESRETQYF

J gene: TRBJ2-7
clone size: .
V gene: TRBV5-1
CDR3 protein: CASSLGQGSWEQYF

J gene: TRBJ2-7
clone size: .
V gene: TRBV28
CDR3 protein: CASSFSGAEQYF

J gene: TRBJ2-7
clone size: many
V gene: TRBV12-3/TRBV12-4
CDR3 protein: CASRSTSGSYEQYF

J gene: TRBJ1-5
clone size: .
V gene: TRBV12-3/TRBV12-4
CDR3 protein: CASRTTGVEPQHF

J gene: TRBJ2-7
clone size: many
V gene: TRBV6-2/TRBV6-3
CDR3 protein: CASSYSPPWSYEQYF

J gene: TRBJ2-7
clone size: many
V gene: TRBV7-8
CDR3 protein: CASSLGASRYEQYF

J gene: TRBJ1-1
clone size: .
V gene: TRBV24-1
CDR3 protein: CATSTGGTEAFF

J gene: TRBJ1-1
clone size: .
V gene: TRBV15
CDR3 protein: CATSRDRRRALNTEAFF

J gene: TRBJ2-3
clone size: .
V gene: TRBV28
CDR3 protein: CASSLWETRTDTQYF

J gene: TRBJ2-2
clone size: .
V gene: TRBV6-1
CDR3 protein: CASRVQATGELFF

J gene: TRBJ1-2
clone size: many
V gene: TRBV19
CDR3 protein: CASKRDFGYDYGYTF

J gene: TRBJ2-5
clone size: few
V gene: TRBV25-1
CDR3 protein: CASSYEGTSGKETQYF

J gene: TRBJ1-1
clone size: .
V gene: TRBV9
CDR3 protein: CASSSGWTGGTEAFF

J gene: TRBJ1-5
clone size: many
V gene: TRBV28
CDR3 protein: CASGVLEGAGNQPQHF

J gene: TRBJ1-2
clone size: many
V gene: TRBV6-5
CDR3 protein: CASSYSRGGYTF

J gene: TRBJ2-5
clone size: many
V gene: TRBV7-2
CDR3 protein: CASSSPGGRGSRETQYF

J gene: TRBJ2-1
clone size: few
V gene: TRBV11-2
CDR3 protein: CASSLLFGGSYNEQFF